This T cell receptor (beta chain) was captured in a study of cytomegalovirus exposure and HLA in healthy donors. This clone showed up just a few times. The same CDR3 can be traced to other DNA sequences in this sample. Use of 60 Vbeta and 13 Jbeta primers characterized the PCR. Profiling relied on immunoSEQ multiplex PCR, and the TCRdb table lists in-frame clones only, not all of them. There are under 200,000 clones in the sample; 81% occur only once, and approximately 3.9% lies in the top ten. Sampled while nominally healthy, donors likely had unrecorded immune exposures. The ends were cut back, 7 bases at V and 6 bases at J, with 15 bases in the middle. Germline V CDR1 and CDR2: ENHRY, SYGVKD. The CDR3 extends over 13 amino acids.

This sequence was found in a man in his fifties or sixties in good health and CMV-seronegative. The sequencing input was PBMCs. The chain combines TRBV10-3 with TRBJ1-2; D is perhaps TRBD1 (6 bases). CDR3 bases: TGTGCCATCACCTCGACAGGCGGCGATGGCTACACCTTC. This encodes CAITSTGGDGYTF.